Listed here are 30 T cell receptor beta chains from one sample, sequenced in a study of early T cells in non-severe SARS-CoV-2 infection. From the 5' RACE reads, TCRdb called clonotypes with MiXCR, one entry per CDR3 protein. The sample shows more than 80,000 distinct CDR3 sequences, around an eighth of them seen only once. Sequenced input: whole blood. These receptors originate from an adult who was a healthcare worker with PCR-confirmed SARS-CoV-2 infection or an uninfected control (not recorded which).

The gene calls are TRBV7-9 and TRBJ2-7, with 12 bases that match TRBD2. Looked up from germline, CDR1 is SEHNR and CDR2 is FQNEAQ (reference sequence). CDR3 size: 15 residues. The V segment lost 5 bases and the J segment 5 bases; nucleotides outside the gene matches: 7. CDR3 bases: TGTGCCAGCAGCGCCGGACTAGCGGGAATCAACGAGCAGTACTTC. Amino acid sequence: CASSAGLAGINEQYF.

CDR3: CASGPRGSYEQYF. The CDR3, as DNA: TGTGCCAGCGGCCCCAGGGGAAGCTACGAGCAGTACTTC. V and J are TRBV7-2 and TRBJ2-7, with a tentative D call TRBD1 (6 bases). Trimming shortened V by 8 bases and J by 3 bases, and 14 bases separated the two germline ends. This CDR3 spans 13 amino acids. CDR1 is SGHTA, CDR2 FQGNSA, per germline.

There are many counts of this clonotype. The chain joins TRBV2 to TRBJ1-1; TRBD1 agrees at 8 bases. The CDR3 has 13 residues. J gave up 4 bases and V 5 bases, and 3 bases lay outside the gene matches. CDR1 is SNHLY, CDR2 FYNNEI, per germline. Written as DNA, the CDR3 is TGTGCCAGCAGTCCGGACAGGGTCACTGAAGCTTTCTTT. Translating it yields CASSPDRVTEAFF.

This clonotype appeared a few times. This chain connects TRBV20-1 to TRBJ2-2; 10 nucleotides match TRBD2. CDR3 length: 14 amino acids. Trimming cost V 3 bases and J 5 bases; bases outside gene matches: 3. CDR1 is DFQATT and CDR2 is SNEGSKA in the germline V gene (reference sequence). CDR3 DNA: TGCAGTGCTAGCCTAGCGGGAGTTACCGGGGAGCTGTTTTTT. This translates into CSASLAGVTGELFF.

The CDR3 here is CSAEGLAGGPPNEQFF. DNA for the CDR3: TGCAGTGCTGAAGGACTAGCGGGAGGTCCCCCTAATGAGCAGTTCTTC. The chain combines TRBV20-1 with TRBJ2-1, with 14 bases matching TRBD2. This CDR3 is 16 amino acids long. Germline CDR1 is DFQATT and CDR2 is SNEGSKA (reference sequence). Trimming at V came to 5 bases and at J to 7 bases, leaving 10 bases not matched to a gene.

This clonotype was detected a few times. Because the CDR3's place on the DNA is in doubt, the DNA is left out and the CDR3 is given as listed by TCRdb. The chain combines TRBV30 with TRBJ2-5; the tabulated D call, TRBD1, remains unverified against the DNA. The V gene's germline CDR1 is GTSNPN and CDR2 SVGIG (reference sequence). The CDR3 spans 11 amino acids, including both terminal residues. CDR3 region: CAWSVAGGAYF.

V and J are TRBV27 and TRBJ2-1, with 9 bases matching TRBD2. Germline V lookup: CDR1 MNHEY, CDR2 SMNVEV (reference sequence). The CDR3 extends over 15 amino acids. V dropped 7 bases and J dropped 2; count of bases not matched to a gene: 6. The CDR3 is CASIPSGDTYNEQFF. CDR3 coding DNA: TGTGCCAGCATCCCTAGCGGGGACACCTACAATGAGCAGTTCTTC.

This chain links TRBV7-8 with TRBJ2-7; 10 nucleotides agree with TRBD2. V dropped 1 base and J dropped 4; count of bases not matched to a gene: 4. The germline V gene encodes CDR1 SGHVS and CDR2 FQNEAQ. The CDR3 sequence is 15 residues long. CDR3 nucleotide sequence: TGTGCCAGCAGCTTAGGCCCGGGACTAGCGTACGAGCAGTACTTC. It specifies CASSLGPGLAYEQYF.

This rearrangement joins TRBV6-5 to TRBJ1-1; D may be TRBD1 (6 bases). The CDR3 spans 14 residues. Germline V gene sequence: CDR1 MNHEY, CDR2 SVGAGI. V was cut by 7 bases and J by 0 bases, with 12 bases left in between. DNA for the CDR3: TGTGCCAGCATGCGGGACACAATGAACACTGAAGCTTTCTTT. Protein: CASMRDTMNTEAFF.

The genes are TRBV20-1 and TRBJ2-7; 9 bases match TRBD1. In germline, CDR1 is DFQATT, CDR2 SNEGSKA (reference sequence). With V trimmed by 6 bases and J by 3 bases, 9 bases remained unmatched. The CDR3 sequence is 14 residues long. The chain's CDR3 is CSARPTGGNYEQYF. DNA of the CDR3: TGCAGTGCCAGACCGACAGGGGGAAACTACGAGCAGTACTTC.

This clonotype was counted only a few times. The chain employs TRBV7-9 and TRBJ1-1, with a tentative D call TRBD1 (6 bases). Germline CDR1 and CDR2: SEHNR and FQNEAQ (reference sequence). There are 16 residues in the CDR3. Trimming stripped 5 bases from V and 2 bases from J, with 18 bases between. In DNA, the CDR3 is TGTGCCAGCAGCCCCCAGGGGTGGGCGCCTAACACTGAAGCTTTCTTT. Encoded protein: CASSPQGWAPNTEAFF.

This clonotype was recorded at least ten times. This chain links TRBV7-6 with TRBJ2-7, with TRBD1 matching over 7 bases. Germline CDR1 is SGHVS and CDR2 is FNYEAQ. The CDR3 sequence is 14 residues long. J lost 3 bases, V lost 4 bases, and 6 bases had no gene match. CDR3: CASSSLGQNYEQYF. Written as DNA, the CDR3 is TGTGCCAGCAGCTCGCTGGGACAGAACTACGAGCAGTACTTC.

This clonotype was seen a few times. V and J are TRBV27 and TRBJ1-5, with TRBD1 as a possible D gene (6 bases). Germline V lookup: CDR1 MNHEY, CDR2 SMNVEV (reference sequence). CDR3 length: 14 amino acids. The V end was cut by 5 bases, the J end by 2 bases, with 10 bases between. The CDR3 DNA follows: TGTGCCAGCAGTAGGGGGGGAGGCAATCAGCCCCAGCATTTT. This encodes CASSRGGGNQPQHF.

The V gene is TRBV7-2, the J gene TRBJ1-1; no clear D gene. CDR3 length equals 13 residues. The germline gives CDR1 SGHTA, CDR2 FQGNSA. Trimming removed 4 bases at V and 1 base at J, with 7 bases between. CDR3 amino acids: CASSWRRNTEAFF. The DNA for the CDR3 is TGTGCCAGCAGCTGGAGGCGGAACACTGAAGCTTTCTTT.

The chain uses TRBV11-2 and TRBJ2-1; D is unclear. V was shortened by 1 base and J by 6 bases, with 4 bases between the two germline ends. The CDR3 has 12 amino acids. The germline V gene has CDR1 SGHAT and CDR2 FQNNGV. In DNA, the CDR3 is TGTGCCAGCAGCTTAGTCCGCAATGAGCAGTTCTTC. It is translated as CASSLVRNEQFF.

About this clonotype itself: This may stem from a read error, because a much larger clone lies one nucleotide away. V and J are TRBV18 and TRBJ2-7; TRBD1 is a possible D gene (7 bases). Germline CDR1 reads KGHSH; CDR2 reads LQKENI. This CDR3 has 15 amino acids. V lost 8 bases and J 4 bases, leaving 21 bases between the germline ends. The DNA of the CDR3 is TGTGCCAGCCCACGAGGCCGCCAGGGGGGTTACGAGCAGTACTTC. Its protein product is CASPRGRQGGYEQYF. Looking up the rest from reference TRBV18 and TRBJ2-7 gives the full variable domain: NAGVMQNPRHLVRRRGQEARLRCSPMKGHSHVYWYRQLPEEGLKFMVYLQKENIIDESGMPKERFSAEFPKEGPSILRIQQVVRGDSAAYFCASPRGRQGGYEQYFGPGTRLTVT.

The chain combines TRBV7-9 with TRBJ1-6; possibly TRBD1 for D (5 bases). Germline-derived CDR1 and CDR2 are SEHNR and FQNEAQ (reference sequence). This CDR3 spans 14 amino acids. V was clipped by 4 bases and J by 8 bases, with 12 bases between them. CDR3 amino acids: CASSWGTGDSPLHF. As DNA, the CDR3 is TGTGCCAGCAGCTGGGGGACTGGGGATTCACCCCTCCACTTT.

V usage is TRBV13 and J usage is TRBJ1-2; D gene unclear. The germline CDR1 and CDR2 sequences are PRHDT and FYEKMQ (reference sequence). The CDR3 runs 15 residues. V lost 3 bases and J 5 bases, leaving 16 bases between the germline ends. The CDR3 region has the DNA TGTGCCAGCAGCTTGACACCCCCCGGTCCGTATGGCTACACCTTC. This translates into CASSLTPPGPYGYTF.

This clonotype was picked up a small number of times. The chain joins TRBV29-1 to TRBJ1-1; D call uncertain. This CDR3 is 11 amino acids long. V was cut by 6 bases and J by 7 bases, with 12 bases left in between. Germline assignment: CDR1 SQVTM and CDR2 ANQGSEA. The CDR3 loop is CSVNPSGEAFF. The CDR3 region has the DNA TGCAGCGTGAACCCGTCTGGTGAAGCTTTCTTT.

The table lists this clonotype with many counts. V is TRBV19 and J is TRBJ1-5; D gene uncertain. Germline CDR1 and CDR2: LNHDA and SQIVND (reference sequence). The CDR3 has 15 amino acids. The germline V and J ends were trimmed by 3 bases and 0 bases, with 9 bases remaining between them. CDR3 loop: CASSITVRSNQPQHF. In DNA form, the CDR3 reads TGTGCCAGTAGTATCACAGTGCGTAGCAATCAGCCCCAGCATTTT. Looking up the rest from reference TRBV19 and TRBJ1-5 gives the full variable domain: DGGITQSPKYLFRKEGQNVTLSCEQNLNHDAMYWYRQDPGQGLRLIYYSQIVNDFQKGDIAEGYSVSREKKESFPLTVTSAQKNPTAFYLCASSITVRSNQPQHFGDGTRLSIL.

The sample holds many counts of this clonotype. The gene calls are TRBV27 and TRBJ2-1; the D call may be TRBD1 or TRBD2 (6 bases each). The CDR3 has 16 amino acids. The V gene lost 4 bases and the J gene lost 1 base, with 14 bases spanning the gap. Germline-derived CDR1 and CDR2 are MNHEY and SMNVEV (reference sequence). The CDR3 DNA follows: TGTGCCAGCAGTTCCTTAACAGGGACTTCCTACAATGAGCAGTTCTTC. Translating it yields CASSSLTGTSYNEQFF.

This clonotype was seen a few times. This chain connects TRBV7-9 to TRBJ2-1; TRBD1 is a possible D gene (5 bases). The V gene lost 5 bases and the J gene lost 5 bases, with 13 bases spanning the gap. CDR1 SEHNR and CDR2 FQNEAQ come from the germline V gene (reference sequence). The CDR3 extends over 14 amino acids. Here the CDR3 DNA reads TGTGCCAGCAGCGATTCGGCAGGGAACAATGAGCAGTTCTTC. It encodes CASSDSAGNNEQFF.

This chain uses TRBV30 with TRBJ1-1; D unclear. The V end lost 0 bases, the J end lost 4 bases, and 6 bases lay between the germline ends. Germline V gene lookup returns CDR1 GTSNPN and CDR2 SVGIG (reference sequence). The CDR3 loop spans 12 amino acids. CDR3: CAWSVLGTEAFF. For the CDR3, the DNA is TGTGCCTGGAGTGTACTAGGCACTGAAGCTTTCTTT.

The V gene is TRBV3-1, the J gene TRBJ1-3; D might be TRBD1 (5 bases). V was shortened by 3 bases and J by 0 bases, with 12 bases between the two germline ends. The CDR3 extends over 16 amino acids. From germline, CDR1 is LGHDT and CDR2 YNNKEL (reference sequence). CDR3 nucleotide sequence: TGTGCCAGCAGCCAGATGGGACGGAGCTCTGGAAACACCATATATTTT. Protein product: CASSQMGRSSGNTIYF.

Regarding this clonotype: This could be a read error, since a much larger clone is one nucleotide away. The genes are TRBV7-8 and TRBJ2-1; D is ambiguous. Germline CDR1 reads SGHVS; CDR2 reads FQNEAQ. The germline V and J ends were trimmed by 2 bases and 7 bases, with 6 bases remaining between them. The CDR3 is made up of 12 amino acids. The CDR3 sequence is CASSLRRNEQFF. The CDR3 region has the DNA TGTGCCAGCAGCTTACGCCGGAATGAGCAGTTCTTC.

V and J are TRBV28 and TRBJ2-1, with D hard to call. CDR1 is MDHEN and CDR2 is SYDVKM in the germline V gene. Trimming removed 7 bases at V and 0 bases at J, with 19 bases between. The CDR3 extends over 17 amino acids. The chain's CDR3 is CASNPPPPRSSYNEQFF. The CDR3 region has the DNA TGTGCCAGCAACCCCCCGCCCCCGCGAAGCTCCTACAATGAGCAGTTCTTC. The entire variable domain, with the rest obtained from reference TRBV28 and TRBJ2-1, is as follows: DVKVTQSSRYLVKRTGEKVFLECVQDMDHENMFWYRQDPGLGLRLIYFSYDVKMKEKGDIPEGYSVSREKKERFSLILESASTNQTSMYLCASNPPPPRSSYNEQFFGPGTRLTVL.

The chain joins TRBV20-1 to TRBJ2-3; perhaps D is TRBD1 or TRBD2 (5 bases each). V lost 3 bases, J lost 4 bases, and 14 bases lay in between. The CDR3 extends over 14 amino acids. CDR1 is DFQATT, CDR2 SNEGSKA, per germline (reference sequence). This CDR3 is CSASHPGPPDTQYF. CDR3 bases: TGCAGTGCTAGTCATCCGGGACCCCCAGATACGCAGTATTTT.

This clonotype was seen at least ten times. CDR3 sequence: CASSLAMTGLGGYTF. CDR3 DNA: TGTGCCAGCAGCTTAGCTATGACAGGCTTGGGTGGCTACACCTTC. The chain recombines TRBV7-9 with TRBJ1-2, with D possibly being TRBD1 (6 bases). Between the trimmed V and J ends, which lost 0 bases and 7 bases, there was a span of 15 bases. Germline V gives CDR1 SEHNR, CDR2 FQNEAQ (reference sequence). The CDR3 has 15 amino acids.

This clonotype was recorded many times. V is TRBV9 and J is TRBJ1-2; D remains ambiguous. The CDR3 has 15 amino acids. Germline CDR1 and CDR2: SGDLS and YYNGEE. Trimming pared 0 bases from V and 5 bases from J, leaving 14 bases between. CDR3 bases: TGTGCCAGCAGCGTAGGGAGGACTCCGAATTATGGCTACACCTTC. Translating gives CASSVGRTPNYGYTF.

The chain employs TRBV5-1 and TRBJ2-7; possible D gene TRBD1, 6 bases. V was cut by 4 bases and J by 4 bases, with 15 bases left in between. This CDR3 spans 14 amino acids. Germline V gives CDR1 SGHRS, CDR2 YFSETQ. The CDR3 spells CASSNPGDGYEQYF. The DNA for the CDR3 is TGCGCCAGCAGCAACCCAGGGGACGGGTACGAGCAGTACTTC.